This T cell receptor (beta chain) was profiled in a study of shared clonotypes between healthy human individuals. In the study overall: CD4 naive and CD4 memory each took three plates per donor, while CD8 naive took two and CD8 memory one.

Over several immunoSEQ plates, each subset's genomic DNA was distributed in even portions. The authors' processing: Junction-only sequences produced by ImmunoSEQ had no quality scores, so filtering differed. Clones were sequenced by immunoSEQ multiplex PCR, and TCRdb holds only the in-frame ones, with some missing. The DNA was the basis for D and trimming; V, J and clone size are from that table. The repertoire holds 950,000 to 1,100,000 clones, more than 60% seen once, with roughly 1.5% in the top ten. Trimming removed 4 bases from V and 11 bases from J, with 18 bases in between. From germline, CDR1 is SGHRS and CDR2 YFSETQ. This CDR3 has 13 amino acids.

This TCR was recovered from a man aged 18 to 30 in good health. The sequencing input was memory CD4+ T cells sorted from blood. Subset reported: CD45RA-negative fraction. The chain employs TRBV5-1 and TRBJ2-5; weak D call: TRBD2 (6 bases). CDR3 protein: CASSHPSSGEQYF. The CDR3 nucleotides read TGCGCCAGCAGCCACCCCAGCTCGGGAGAGCAGTACTTC.